Listed here are 23 T cell receptor beta chains from one sample, sequenced in a study of blood T cells in healthy people across ages. A second PCR of about 7 to 12 cycles used a sample-barcoded 5' primer and a J-beta primer mix. Each CDR3 protein is one row after TCRdb ran MiXCR on the 5' RACE reads. Here the sample spans 1.5 million or so distinct CDR3 sequences, 35% to 45% being singletons. Specimen: blood. Receptors were obtained from a woman aged 18-29 years in good health.

This chain joins TRBV20-1 and TRBJ1-5; D gene uncertain. The germline gives CDR1 DFQATT, CDR2 SNEGSKA (reference sequence). Between the trimmed V and J ends, which lost 1 base and 0 bases, there was a span of 19 bases. This CDR3 is built from 18 residues. The CDR3 sequence: CSARVIESGGNSNQPQHF. The CDR3 DNA reads as TGCAGTGCTAGAGTTATTGAGTCCGGAGGGAATAGCAATCAGCCCCAGCATTTT.

CDR3 loop: CASSFGQGIGEQFF. The DNA for the CDR3 is TGCGCCAGCAGCTTTGGGCAGGGTATAGGTGAGCAGTTCTTC. The chain joins TRBV5-1 to TRBJ2-1; TRBD1 is a possible D gene (5 bases). The CDR3 is 14 residues long. V shed 2 bases and J shed 9 bases, with 15 bases lying between them. Germline CDR1 reads SGHRS; CDR2 reads YFSETQ.

The V call is TRBV30, the J call TRBJ2-5; a possible D gene is TRBD2 (6 bases). V lost 0 bases to trimming and J lost 5 bases, with 19 bases between them. The V gene's germline CDR1 is GTSNPN and CDR2 SVGIG (reference sequence). The CDR3 has 16 residues. CDR3 residues: CAWSVGGATSFETQYF. The CDR3 nucleotides are TGTGCCTGGAGTGTAGGAGGGGCCACCTCATTTGAGACCCAGTACTTC. Full variable domain (remainder filled in from reference TRBV30 and TRBJ2-5): SQTIHQWPATLVQPVGSPLSLECTVEGTSNPNLYWYRQAAGRGLQLLFYSVGIGQISSEVPQNLSASRPQDRQFILSSKKLLLSDSGFYLCAWSVGGATSFETQYFGPGTRLLVL.

This clonotype has only a few counts. The CDR3 coding sequence is TGCGCCAGCAGCTTGGACGGGAACAGGAAGGGGAACGAGCAGTACTTC. It encodes CASSLDGNRKGNEQYF. This sequence joins TRBV5-1 and TRBJ2-5; perhaps D is TRBD1 or TRBD2 (5 bases each). Matching the DNA end better, TRBJ2-7 makes the J call doubtful. There are 16 residues in the CDR3. Germline CDR1 SGHRS, CDR2 YFSETQ.

This chain links TRBV7-9 with TRBJ2-1; TRBD1 agrees at 7 bases. The DNA end is a closer match to TRBJ2-7, so the J assignment may be wrong. Germline-derived CDR1 and CDR2 are SEHNR and FQNEAQ (reference sequence). CDR3 size: 15 residues. Written as DNA, the CDR3 is TGTGCCAGCAGCTTTGGACAGGACCCCTACAATGAGCAGTACTTC. Translated: CASSFGQDPYNEQYF.

This clonotype showed up just a few times. The V call is TRBV19, the J call TRBJ1-2; a possible D gene is TRBD1 (5 bases). Germline V gene sequence: CDR1 LNHDA, CDR2 SQIVND (reference sequence). Between the trimmed V and J ends, which lost 3 bases and 8 bases, there was a span of 13 bases. This CDR3 is built from 13 residues. This chain's CDR3 is CASSIGRAIGYTF. Here the CDR3 DNA reads TGTGCCAGTAGTATTGGCAGGGCTATAGGCTACACCTTC. The full variable domain, with the rest looked up from reference TRBV19 and TRBJ1-2, is DGGITQSPKYLFRKEGQNVTLSCEQNLNHDAMYWYRQDPGQGLRLIYYSQIVNDFQKGDIAEGYSVSREKKESFPLTVTSAQKNPTAFYLCASSIGRAIGYTFGSGTRLTVV.

The chain links TRBV20-1 to TRBJ2-1; 8 nucleotides match TRBD1. Germline values: CDR1 DFQATT, CDR2 SNEGSKA (reference sequence). The CDR3 runs to 12 residues. Germline trimming cut 5 bases from V and 3 bases from J; bases unmatched to any gene: 0. CDR3 in amino acids: CSADRGYNEQFF. In DNA form, the CDR3 reads TGCAGTGCTGACAGGGGCTACAATGAGCAGTTCTTC.

V usage is TRBV20-1 and J usage is TRBJ1-5, with D tentatively TRBD1 (6 bases). Germline V CDR1 and CDR2: DFQATT, SNEGSKA (reference sequence). The CDR3 is 17 amino acids. V was trimmed by 1 base and J by 1 base, leaving 17 bases between them. In DNA, the CDR3 is TGCAGTGCTAGAGCCATTCAGGGGCACGGGAGCAATCAGCCCCAGCATTTT. It codes for CSARAIQGHGSNQPQHF.

Regarding this clonotype: Its ends do not fully match the called genes, so a read error is possible. The chain has TRBV5-6 and TRBJ1-2; 12 nucleotides match TRBD1. The germline V gene has CDR1 SGHDT and CDR2 YYEEEE. The CDR3 runs 16 residues. This CDR3 is CTSSKPGQGAGYGYTF. The DNA of the CDR3 is TGTACCAGCAGCAAACCGGGACAGGGGGCGGGCTATGGCTACACCTTC.

The V gene is TRBV5-1, the J gene TRBJ2-5; either TRBD1 or TRBD2 may fit D (6 bases each). This CDR3 is 15 amino acids long. CDR1 and CDR2 from the germline V gene are SGHRS and YFSETQ. Trimming left V 4 bases short and J 3 bases short, with 16 bases between. The chain's CDR3 is CASSLTGAGKETQYF. CDR3 bases: TGCGCCAGCAGCCTCACGGGGGCAGGGAAAGAGACCCAGTACTTC. The variable domain in full, completed from reference TRBV5-1 and TRBJ2-5, reads KAGVTQTPRYLIKTRGQQVTLSCSPISGHRSVSWYQQTPGQGLQFLFEYFSETQRNKGNFPGRFSGRQFSNSRSEMNVSTLELGDSALYLCASSLTGAGKETQYFGPGTRLLVL.

The chain uses TRBV11-3 and TRBJ2-4, with 9 bases fitting TRBD1. The junction had 7 bases not matched to a gene; V was cut back by 9 bases and J by 16 bases. The CDR3 sequence is 10 residues long. CDR1 is SGHNT and CDR2 is YENEEA in the germline V gene. This CDR3 reads CARRGQGIYF. The CDR3 bases are TGTGCCAGGCGTGGACAGGGGATCTACTTC.

The chain employs TRBV19 and TRBJ2-7; 9 bases line up with TRBD1. Germline V gene sequence: CDR1 LNHDA, CDR2 SQIVND (reference sequence). V lost 6 bases and J lost 3; bases outside the gene matches: 6. The CDR3 spans 14 residues. CDR3 nucleotide sequence: TGTGCCAGTAGCTACCAGACAGGGGGCTACGAGCAGTACTTC. This codes for CASSYQTGGYEQYF.

This chain joins TRBV20-1 and TRBJ1-1; no reliable D call. The CDR3 length is 13 residues. Trimming removed 5 bases from V and 4 bases from J, with 14 bases in between. Per the germline V gene, CDR1 is DFQATT and CDR2 is SNEGSKA (reference sequence). The CDR3: CSAPPGLTTEAFF. The CDR3, as DNA: TGCAGTGCTCCGCCTGGACTTACCACTGAAGCTTTCTTT.

In this sample, this clonotype turned up many times. The V gene is TRBV29-1, the J gene TRBJ2-5; D is tentatively TRBD1 or TRBD2 (6 bases each). Trimming stripped 7 bases from V and 5 bases from J, with 11 bases between. Germline CDR1 reads SQVTM; CDR2 reads ANQGSEA. The CDR3 runs to 11 residues. In DNA form, the CDR3 reads TGCAGCGCCGGGGGCTCCGAGACCCAGTACTTC. It specifies CSAGGSETQYF.

Notes on this clonotype: Possible read error: a much larger clone is one base away. V and J are TRBV3-1 and TRBJ2-1, with 8 bases matching TRBD2. The length of the CDR3 is 16 residues. The V gene's germline CDR1 is LGHDT and CDR2 YNNKEL (reference sequence). With V trimmed by 2 bases and J by 9 bases, 12 bases remained unmatched. The CDR3 DNA reads TGTGCCAGCAGCCAAAGTGGGTTAGCGGGGACGGGTGAGCAGTTCTTC. Translating gives CASSQSGLAGTGEQFF.

This clonotype was seen once. The CDR3 loop reads CASSLAVGSGSRQETQYF. In DNA form, the CDR3 reads TGTGCCAGCAGCTTAGCGGTCGGTAGCGGGTCCCGCCAAGAGACCCAGTACTTC. The chain is built from TRBV7-6 and TRBJ2-5; 7 nucleotides align to TRBD2. The CDR3 contains 18 residues. CDR1 and CDR2 from the germline V gene are SGHVS and FNYEAQ. J lost 1 base, V lost 0 bases, and 11 bases had no gene match.

The CDR3, as DNA: TGTGCCAGCAGTGTCCAAATAGCGAACACTGAAGCTTTCTTT. Translated: CASSVQIANTEAFF. The rearrangement links TRBV6-1 to TRBJ1-1; D gene uncertain. This CDR3 region has 14 residues. The germline V gene encodes CDR1 MNHNS and CDR2 SASEGT. The V gene lost 4 bases and the J gene lost 1 base, with 10 bases spanning the gap.

This clonotype appeared a few times. V gene TRBV6-5 combines with J gene TRBJ1-6; the D is unclear. This CDR3 has 13 residues. Germline V CDR1 and CDR2: MNHEY, SVGAGI. Trimming shortened V by 6 bases and J by 7 bases, and 10 bases separated the two germline ends. The CDR3 sequence is CASSPTGNSPLHF. The CDR3 region has the DNA TGTGCCAGCAGCCCGACGGGCAATTCACCCCTCCACTTT.

This clonotype was seen more than once but under ten times. CDR3 region: CASSLPRDRGGEKLFF. CDR3 DNA: TGTGCCAGCAGCTTACCCCGGGACAGGGGTGGTGAAAAACTGTTTTTT. The V call is TRBV7-9, the J call TRBJ1-4; 10 bases are a match to TRBD1. The trim removed 2 bases at V and 7 bases at J, leaving 7 bases unmatched. The germline V gene has CDR1 SEHNR and CDR2 FQNEAQ (reference sequence). The CDR3 has 16 amino acids.

The chain uses TRBV12-3 or TRBV12-4 and TRBJ2-7; no reliable D call. The V and J ends lost 7 bases and 4 bases respectively, with 11 bases between them. The CDR3 spans 12 residues. The CDR3 bases are TGTGCCAGCACAAGTGGGCAGTACGAGCAGTACTTC. The encoded protein is CASTSGQYEQYF.

This clonotype has more than one count but fewer than ten. J is TRBJ2-1 and V is TRBV6-5, with D perhaps matching TRBD1 or TRBD2 (6 bases each). V was cut by 4 bases and J by 4 bases, with 20 bases left in between. The V gene's germline CDR1 is MNHEY and CDR2 SVGAGI. The CDR3 is 17 residues long. Here the CDR3 DNA reads TGTGCCAGCAGTTCCCGAATCGGGGGCCGCGGATACAATGAGCAGTTCTTC. Protein product: CASSSRIGGRGYNEQFF.

This clonotype was seen ten or more times. The chain carries TRBV5-1 and TRBJ2-1; D remains ambiguous. Germline CDR1 is SGHRS and CDR2 is YFSETQ. Trimming left V 5 bases short and J 7 bases short, with 16 bases between. This CDR3 has 14 amino acids. CDR3 residues: CASRPKAQWNEQFF. The CDR3 DNA follows: TGCGCCAGCAGACCCAAAGCTCAGTGGAATGAGCAGTTCTTC.

The CDR3 region is CASSFLRTSRGGELFF. The CDR3, as DNA: TGTGCCAGCAGTTTTCTTCGGACTAGCCGGGGCGGGGAGCTGTTTTTT. The chain carries TRBV27 and TRBJ2-2; 8 bases align to TRBD2. The CDR3 consists of 16 residues. Germline V gene lookup returns CDR1 MNHEY and CDR2 SMNVEV (reference sequence). V trimming: 3 bases; J trimming: 7 bases; junction bases outside the gene matches: 10.